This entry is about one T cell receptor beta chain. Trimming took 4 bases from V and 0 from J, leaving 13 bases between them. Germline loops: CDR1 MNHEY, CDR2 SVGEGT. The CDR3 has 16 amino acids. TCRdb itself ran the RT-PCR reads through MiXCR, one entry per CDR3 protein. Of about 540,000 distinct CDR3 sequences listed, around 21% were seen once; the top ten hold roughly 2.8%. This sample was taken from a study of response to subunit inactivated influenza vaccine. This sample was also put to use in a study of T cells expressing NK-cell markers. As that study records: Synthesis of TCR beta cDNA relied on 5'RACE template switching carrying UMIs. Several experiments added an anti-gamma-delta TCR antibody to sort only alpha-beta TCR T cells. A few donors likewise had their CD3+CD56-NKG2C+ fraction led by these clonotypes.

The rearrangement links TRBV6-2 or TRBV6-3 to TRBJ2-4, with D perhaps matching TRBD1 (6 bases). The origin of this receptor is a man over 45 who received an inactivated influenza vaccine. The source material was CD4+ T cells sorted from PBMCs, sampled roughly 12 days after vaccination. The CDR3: CASSSTGHLAKNIQYF. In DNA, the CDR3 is TGTGCCAGCAGTTCCACGGGACACCTAGCCAAAAACATTCAGTACTTC.